A selection of T cell receptor beta chains follows, all from one sample in a study of shared clonotypes between healthy human individuals. Some clones are missing from TCRdb's copy, which holds only in-frame ones; the method was immunoSEQ multiplex PCR. This table holds around 2.1 million clones, about 92% found once. Sequencing used naive CD8+ T cells from PBMCs. These receptors were taken from a man aged 18 to 29 in good health. Some clones in this sample may be carry-over from other donors' samples. Each CDR3 is given with its conserved first and last residue. A D gene is named only where the DNA matches it firmly. Part of the rows lack a size; the others show once, few, many or a class for expanded clones.

>TRBJ2-1|TRBV7-9|.|.
CASSLMAGSLREQFF
TGTGCCAGCAGCTTAATGGCGGGATCCCTGCGTGAGCAGTTCTTC
>TRBJ2-2|TRBV11-2|.|TRBD1
CASRERGTDGRINTGELFF
TGTGCCAGCAGGGAGAGAGGGACAGACGGCCGAATTAACACCGGGGAGCTGTTTTTT
>TRBJ2-7|TRBV4-2|.|TRBD2
CASRDPLETSGPSYEQYF
TGTGCCAGCAGGGACCCTCTAGAGACTAGCGGACCCTCCTACGAGCAGTACTTC
>TRBJ2-2|TRBV11-2|.|.
CASSSQAGSNTGELFF
TGTGCCAGCAGCTCCCAAGCGGGTTCGAACACCGGGGAGCTGTTTTTT
>TRBJ2-3|TRBV7-9|.|.
CASSFGTSTDTQYF
TGTGCCAGCAGCTTTGGCACCAGCACAGATACGCAGTATTTT
>TRBJ2-1|TRBV6-5|.|TRBD2
CASSSAGGRHEQFF
TGTGCCAGCAGTTCAGCGGGAGGCAGACATGAGCAGTTCTTC
>TRBJ2-1|TRBV4-1|.|.
CASSQDQGLAYNEQFF
TGCGCCAGCAGCCAAGACCAGGGTCTCGCCTACAATGAGCAGTTCTTC
>TRBJ2-7|TRBV27|.|.
CASSLSEVSYEQYF
TGTGCCAGCAGTTTATCGGAAGTTTCCTACGAGCAGTACTTC
>TRBJ2-7|TRBV19|.|TRBD1
CASSPGTGFYEQYF
TGTGCCAGTAGTCCCGGGACAGGCTTCTACGAGCAGTACTTC
>TRBJ2-1|TRBV27|.|.
CASSLPPGHTRYNEQFF
TGTGCCAGCAGTTTACCACCGGGACACACCCGCTACAATGAGCAGTTCTTC
>TRBJ2-5|TRBV28|.|TRBD2
CASSLRGSGQETQYF
TGTGCCAGCAGTTTACGCGGGAGCGGTCAAGAGACCCAGTACTTC
>TRBJ2-5|TRBV7-6|.|.
CASSKLATQETQYF
TGTGCCAGCAGCAAGCTAGCGACCCAAGAGACCCAGTACTTC
>TRBJ2-2|TRBV21-1|.|.
CASSKIISGGNTGELFF
TGTGCCAGCAGCAAAATAATTTCGGGGGGGAACACCGGGGAGCTGTTTTTT
>TRBJ2-3|TRBV4-1|.|.
CASSQALGGPILADTQYF
TGCGCCAGCAGCCAAGCACTAGGAGGGCCGATTTTAGCAGATACGCAGTATTTT
>TRBJ2-7|TRBV27|.|.
CARSFADSHEQYF
TGTGCCCGCAGTTTCGCGGACAGTCACGAGCAGTACTTC
>TRBJ2-1|TRBV4-3|.|.
CASSQEWRRITVF
TGCGCCAGCAGCCAAGAGTGGAGGAGGATAACGGTCTTC
>TRBJ1-1|TRBV19|.|.
CASSIVANTEAFF
TGTGCCAGTAGTATAGTGGCGAACACTGAAGCTTTCTTT
>TRBJ1-3|TRBV28|.|TRBD1
CASSVGQLSSGNTIYF
TGTGCCAGCAGTGTGGGACAGTTATCCTCTGGAAACACCATATATTTT
>TRBJ1-3|TRBV9|once|.
CASSVGLPSGNTIYF
TGTGCCAGCAGCGTAGGCCTACCCTCTGGAAACACCATATATTTT
>TRBJ2-7|TRBV4-3|.|.
CASSQEHLVTELSYEQYF
TGCGCCAGCAGCCAGGAGCACTTGGTTACAGAACTCTCCTACGAGCAGTACTTC
>TRBJ2-4|TRBV4-3|.|.
CASSQGLAKNIQYF
TGCGCCAGCAGCCAGGGGTTAGCCAAAAACATTCAGTACTTC
>TRBJ2-7|TRBV9|.|.
CASSVAEAAPYEQYF
TGTGCCAGCAGCGTAGCTGAAGCGGCACCCTACGAGCAGTACTTC
>TRBJ2-7|TRBV6-6|.|.
CASSWDAGMGEQYF
TGTGCCAGCAGTTGGGACGCGGGGATGGGAGAGCAGTACTTC
>TRBJ1-5|TRBV6-5|.|.
CASRGSSNQPQHF
TGTGCCAGCAGGGGTAGTAGCAATCAGCCCCAGCATTTT
>TRBJ2-1|TRBV2|.|.
CASSTSGGSYNEQFF
TGTGCCAGCAGTACCAGTGGAGGGAGCTACAATGAGCAGTTCTTC
>TRBJ1-5|TRBV4-1|.|.
CASSQDSQGNQPQHF
TGCGCCAGCAGCCAAGATTCTCAGGGAAATCAGCCCCAGCATTTT
>TRBJ2-3|TRBV7-6|.|.
CASSGRSGKSDTQYF
TGTGCCAGCAGTGGTCGGTCAGGGAAATCAGATACGCAGTATTTT
>TRBJ2-1|TRBV29-1|once|TRBD1
CSVVDRDAYNEQFF
TGCAGCGTAGTAGACAGGGACGCCTACAATGAGCAGTTCTTC
>TRBJ1-5|TRBV6-6|.|TRBD1
CASSPGQGAGQPQHF
TGTGCCAGCAGCCCGGGACAGGGGGCTGGTCAGCCCCAGCATTTT
>TRBJ2-2|TRBV7-9|.|TRBD2
CASSSLGERERPGELFF
TGTGCCAGCAGCTCCCTCGGGGAGCGGGAGAGGCCCGGGGAGCTGTTTTTT
>TRBJ2-2|TRBV28|.|.
CASSPTGTANTGELFF
TGTGCCAGCAGTCCAACAGGGACCGCTAACACCGGGGAGCTGTTTTTT
>TRBJ2-1|TRBV5-4|.|.
CASSLAGTTPYYNEQFF
TGTGCCAGCAGCTTGGCCGGGACAACCCCTTACTACAATGAGCAGTTCTTC
>TRBJ2-7|TRBV4-1|.|TRBD1
CASSFTRDSSYEQYF
TGCGCCAGCAGCTTTACCCGGGACAGCTCCTACGAGCAGTACTTC
>TRBJ2-7|TRBV6-6|.|.
CASSSTDSYEQYF
TGTGCCAGCAGTTCCACTGACTCCTACGAGCAGTACTTC